The 9 T cell receptor beta chains reported below all come from one sample, sequenced in a study of shared clonotypes between healthy human individuals. The table came from immunoSEQ multiplex PCR; TCRdb's copy has only in-frame clones and leaves some out. The repertoire includes approximately 2.5 million clones, approximately 94% of them detected once, and roughly 0.36% sits in the top ten. The sample taken for sequencing was naive CD4+ T cells from PBMCs. Subset described: CD45RA+ positively selected. The receptors were sampled from a man younger than 30 in good health. Some clones in this sample may be carry-over from other donors' samples.

This clone was recorded at least ten times. The CDR3 region is CASNSRDRVIETQYF. DNA of the CDR3: TGCGCCAGTAACTCCCGGGACAGGGTGATAGAGACCCAGTACTTC. The chain uses TRBV5-1 and TRBJ2-5; 9 bases are shared with TRBD1. With 8 bases clipped from V and 4 bases from J, the junction kept 12 bases outside the gene matches. CDR1 and CDR2 (germline): SGHRS, YFSETQ. This CDR3 region has 15 residues.

In its sample, this clone was seen once. V and J are TRBV28 and TRBJ2-7; D may be TRBD1 or TRBD2 (5 bases each). The CDR3 sequence is 15 residues long. V gave up 8 bases and J gave up 9 bases, with 26 bases separating them. Germline V lookup: CDR1 MDHEN, CDR2 SYDVKM. The chain's CDR3 is CASGTTGTTEAGQYF. CDR3 sequence (DNA): TGTGCCAGCGGCACAACCGGGACCACTGAAGCCGGGCAGTACTTC.

This chain joins TRBV7-2 and TRBJ2-1; 8 bases map to TRBD2. After removal of 2 bases from V and 9 bases from J, the junction contained 12 bases not matched to a gene. The CDR3 covers 16 residues. Germline-derived CDR1 and CDR2 are SGHTA and FQGNSA. CDR3 residues: CASSLPLAGWASEQFF. Here the CDR3 DNA reads TGTGCCAGCAGCTTACCTTTAGCGGGATGGGCTAGTGAGCAGTTCTTC.

This sequence joins TRBV6-5 and TRBJ2-5; D ambiguous. The ends were cut back, 0 bases at V and 10 bases at J, with 6 bases in the middle. Germline lookup yields CDR1 MNHEY and CDR2 SVGAGI. This CDR3 contains 11 residues. This chain's CDR3 is CASSYSGGQYF. DNA for the CDR3: TGTGCCAGCAGTTACTCCGGCGGCCAGTACTTC.

V is TRBV6-6 and J is TRBJ2-2; 8 nucleotides line up with TRBD1. Germline V gene data show CDR1 as MNHNY and CDR2 as SVGAGI (reference sequence). The V gene end was trimmed by 0 bases and the J gene end by 4 bases; junction bases not matched to a gene: 4. The CDR3 extends over 16 amino acids. CDR3 in amino acids: CASSYSQGAITGELFF. CDR3 coding DNA: TGTGCCAGCAGTTACTCGCAGGGGGCGATCACCGGGGAGCTGTTTTTT.

This chain joins TRBV9 and TRBJ2-3; possibly TRBD1 for D (5 bases). V shed 0 bases and J shed 7 bases, with 12 bases lying between them. Germline CDR1 is SGDLS and CDR2 is YYNGEE. The CDR3 is 14 residues long. The CDR3 coding sequence is TGTGCCAGCAGCGTAGAGGAAGGGGCGCATACGCAGTATTTT. It encodes CASSVEEGAHTQYF.

The chain joins TRBV30 to TRBJ1-6; TRBD1 might be the D (5 bases). CDR3 length: 13 residues. CDR1 GTSNPN and CDR2 SVGIG come from the germline V gene (reference sequence). V lost 0 bases and J lost 9, with 9 bases in between. The CDR3: CAWSVRGGSPLHF. The CDR3, as DNA: TGTGCCTGGAGTGTACGGGGCGGTTCACCCCTCCACTTT.

V usage is TRBV19 and J usage is TRBJ1-5, with TRBD1 as a possible D gene (5 bases). Per the germline V gene, CDR1 is LNHDA and CDR2 is SQIVND (reference sequence). The CDR3 contains 17 residues. Trimming took 6 bases from V and 3 from J, leaving 21 bases between them. CDR3 sequence (DNA): TGTGCCAGTAGCCCATGGGGAGGGGAGAGCTACAATCAGCCCCAGCATTTT. It codes for CASSPWGGESYNQPQHF.

This clone was seen just once. The rearrangement links TRBV14 to TRBJ2-3, with D perhaps TRBD1 (6 bases). The CDR3 consists of 17 residues. Germline CDR1 and CDR2: SGHDN and FVKESK. Trimming took off 0 bases at V and 2 bases at J, with 15 bases between the two ends. Here the CDR3 reads CASSQDRGQIFTDTQYF. CDR3 DNA: TGTGCCAGCAGCCAAGATCGGGGACAAATATTCACAGATACGCAGTATTTT. Filled out from reference TRBV14 and TRBJ2-3, the complete variable domain reads EAGVTQFPSHSVIEKGQTVTLRCDPISGHDNLYWYRRVMGKEIKFLLHFVKESKQDESGMPNNRFLAERTGGTYSTLKVQPAELEDSGVYFCASSQDRGQIFTDTQYFGPGTRLTVL.